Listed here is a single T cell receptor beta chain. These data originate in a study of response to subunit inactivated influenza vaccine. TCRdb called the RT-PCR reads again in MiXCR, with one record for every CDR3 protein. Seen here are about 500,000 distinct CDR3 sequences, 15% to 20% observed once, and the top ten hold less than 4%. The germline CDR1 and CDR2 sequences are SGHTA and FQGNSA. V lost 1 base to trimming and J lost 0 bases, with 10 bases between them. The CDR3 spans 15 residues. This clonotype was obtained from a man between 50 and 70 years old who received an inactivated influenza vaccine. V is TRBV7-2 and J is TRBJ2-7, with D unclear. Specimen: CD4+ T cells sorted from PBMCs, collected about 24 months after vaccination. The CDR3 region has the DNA TGTGCCAGCAGCTTAGAAGGGATTAGCTCCTACGAGCAGTACTTC. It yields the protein CASSLEGISSYEQYF.